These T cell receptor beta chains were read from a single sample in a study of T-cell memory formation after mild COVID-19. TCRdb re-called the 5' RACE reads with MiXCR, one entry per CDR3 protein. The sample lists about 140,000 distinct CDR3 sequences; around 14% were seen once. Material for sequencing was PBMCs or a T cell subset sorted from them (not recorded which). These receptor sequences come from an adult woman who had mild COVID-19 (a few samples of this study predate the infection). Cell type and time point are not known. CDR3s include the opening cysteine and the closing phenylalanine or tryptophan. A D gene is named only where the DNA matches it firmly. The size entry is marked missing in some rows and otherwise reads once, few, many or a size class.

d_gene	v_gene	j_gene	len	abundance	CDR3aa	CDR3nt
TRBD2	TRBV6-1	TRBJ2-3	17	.	CASSELGLANPPDTQYF	TGTGCCAGCAGTGAACTCGGACTAGCGAATCCCCCAGATACGCAGTATTTT
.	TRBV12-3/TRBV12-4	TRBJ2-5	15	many	CASSSHGLGQETQYF	TGTGCCAGCAGTTCCCATGGCCTGGGCCAAGAGACCCAGTACTTC
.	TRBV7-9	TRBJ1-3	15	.	CASSSPGGRGNTIYF	TGTGCCAGCAGCTCCCCGGGGGGACGAGGAAACACCATATATTTT
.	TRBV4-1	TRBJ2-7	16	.	CASSQDLADPPYEQYF	TGCGCCAGCAGCCAAGATTTAGCCGACCCACCCTACGAGCAGTACTTC
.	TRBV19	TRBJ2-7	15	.	CASSNPEGSSYEQYF	TGTGCCAGTAGTAACCCGGAGGGGAGCTCCTACGAGCAGTACTTC
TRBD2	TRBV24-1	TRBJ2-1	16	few	CATSVTSGPSYNEQFF	TGTGCCACCAGTGTTACTAGCGGCCCCTCCTACAATGAGCAGTTCTTC
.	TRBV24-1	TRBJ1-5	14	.	CATSDGRGNQPQHF	TGTGCCACCAGTGATGGCAGGGGAAATCAGCCCCAGCATTTT
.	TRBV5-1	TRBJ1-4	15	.	CASSLNGGTIEKLFF	TGCGCCAGCAGCTTGAACGGGGGGACAATTGAAAAACTGTTTTTT
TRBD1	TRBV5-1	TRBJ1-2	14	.	CASSPGTGPYGYTF	TGCGCCAGCAGCCCCGGGACAGGGCCCTATGGCTACACCTTC
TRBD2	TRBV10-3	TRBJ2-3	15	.	CAISELLASTDTQYF	TGTGCCATCAGTGAGCTACTAGCGAGCACAGATACGCAGTATTTT
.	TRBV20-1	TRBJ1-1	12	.	CSARRGYTEAFF	TGCAGTGCTAGGCGGGGTTACACTGAAGCTTTCTTT
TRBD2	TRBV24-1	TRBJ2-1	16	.	CATSDWGGRASDEQFF	TGTGCCACCAGTGATTGGGGCGGGAGGGCCTCAGATGAGCAGTTCTTC
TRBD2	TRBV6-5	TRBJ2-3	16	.	CASRRTSGGRADTQYF	TGTGCCAGCAGGCGGACTAGCGGGGGGAGGGCAGATACGCAGTATTTT
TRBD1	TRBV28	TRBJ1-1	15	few	CASSRRRQGSTEAFF	TGTGCCAGCAGCCGCCGGAGACAGGGTTCCACTGAAGCTTTCTTT
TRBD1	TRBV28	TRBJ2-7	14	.	CASSLYTGGDEQYF	TGTGCCAGCAGTTTATATACAGGGGGCGACGAGCAGTACTTC
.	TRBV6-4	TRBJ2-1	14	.	CASSDGGEPNEQFF	TGTGCCAGCAGTGACGGAGGGGAGCCCAATGAGCAGTTCTTC
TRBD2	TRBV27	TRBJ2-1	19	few	CASSLVPSGSVSSYNEQFF	TGTGCCAGCAGTTTAGTGCCTAGCGGGAGCGTAAGCTCCTACAATGAGCAGTTCTTC
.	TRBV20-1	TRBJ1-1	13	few	CSARGLEYTEAFF	TGCAGTGCTAGAGGGCTGGAGTACACTGAAGCTTTCTTT
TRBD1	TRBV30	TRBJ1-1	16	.	CASTSWDRDRDTEAFF	TGTGCCTCCACTTCTTGGGACAGGGATAGGGACACTGAAGCTTTCTTT
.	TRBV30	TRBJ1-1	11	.	CAWSVLPEAFF	TGTGCCTGGAGTGTACTCCCTGAAGCTTTCTTT
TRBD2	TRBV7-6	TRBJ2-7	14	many	CASSLASGSYEQYF	TGTGCCAGCAGCTTAGCTAGCGGGAGTTACGAGCAGTACTTC
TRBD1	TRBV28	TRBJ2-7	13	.	CASSQTGYYEQYF	TGTGCCAGCAGCCAGACAGGGTACTACGAGCAGTACTTC
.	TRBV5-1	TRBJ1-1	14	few	CASSLRGWNTEAFF	TGCGCCAGCAGCCTTAGGGGTTGGAACACTGAAGCTTTCTTT
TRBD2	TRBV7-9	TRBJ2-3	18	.	CASSRRKGGNENTDTQYF	TGTGCCAGCAGCAGAAGGAAGGGAGGGAATGAAAACACAGATACGCAGTATTTT
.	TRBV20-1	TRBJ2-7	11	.	CSARVSYEQYF	TGCAGTGCTAGAGTTAGCTACGAGCAGTACTTC
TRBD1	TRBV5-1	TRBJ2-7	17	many	CASSSPQRAGGSYEQYF	TGCGCCAGCAGCTCCCCCCAGAGAGCAGGGGGCTCCTACGAGCAGTACTTC
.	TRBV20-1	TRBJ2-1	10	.	CSVYYNEQFF	TGCAGTGTGTACTACAATGAGCAGTTCTTC
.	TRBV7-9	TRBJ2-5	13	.	CASSLSNQETQYF	TGTGCCAGCAGCTTATCCAATCAAGAGACCCAGTACTTC
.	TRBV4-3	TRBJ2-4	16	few	CASSQDVLVAKNIQYF	TGCGCCAGCAGCCAAGATGTATTGGTAGCCAAAAACATTCAGTACTTC
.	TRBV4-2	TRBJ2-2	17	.	CASSQDRGGRNTGELFF	TGTGCCAGCAGCCAAGATCGGGGAGGCAGAAACACCGGGGAGCTGTTTTTT
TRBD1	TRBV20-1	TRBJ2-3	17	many	CSARDTDRSTSTDTQYF	TGCAGTGCTAGAGATACGGACAGGAGCACTAGCACAGATACGCAGTATTTT
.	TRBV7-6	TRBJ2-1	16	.	CASSLGGIQGYNEQFF	TGTGCCAGCAGCTTAGGAGGGATACAGGGTTACAATGAGCAGTTCTTC
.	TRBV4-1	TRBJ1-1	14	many	CASSHAGGYTEAFF	TGCGCCAGCAGCCATGCGGGCGGATACACTGAAGCTTTCTTT